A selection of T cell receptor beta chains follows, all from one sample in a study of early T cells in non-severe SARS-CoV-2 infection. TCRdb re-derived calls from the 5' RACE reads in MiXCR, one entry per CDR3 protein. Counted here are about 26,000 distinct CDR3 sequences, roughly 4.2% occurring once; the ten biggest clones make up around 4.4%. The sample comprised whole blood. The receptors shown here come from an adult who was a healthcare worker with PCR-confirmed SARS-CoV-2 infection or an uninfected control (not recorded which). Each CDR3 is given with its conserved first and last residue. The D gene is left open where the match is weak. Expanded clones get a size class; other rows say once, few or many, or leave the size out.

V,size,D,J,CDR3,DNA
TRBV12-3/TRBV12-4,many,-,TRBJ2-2,CASTPDATTTTGELFF,TGTGCCAGCACCCCGGACGCCACCACGACTACCGGGGAGCTGTTTTTT
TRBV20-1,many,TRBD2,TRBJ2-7,CSATLGRLAGGGEQYF,TGCAGTGCTACCCTCGGGAGGCTAGCGGGAGGTGGTGAGCAGTACTTC
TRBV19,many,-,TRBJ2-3,CASSIGLKSTDTQYF,TGTGCCAGTAGTATTGGATTGAAAAGCACAGATACGCAGTATTTT
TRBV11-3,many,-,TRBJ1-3,CASSPGRSSGNTIYF,TGTGCCAGCAGCCCTGGACGGAGCTCTGGAAACACCATATATTTT
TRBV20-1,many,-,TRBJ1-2,CSATPGFGYGYTF,TGCAGTGCCACCCCCGGGTTCGGCTATGGCTACACCTTC
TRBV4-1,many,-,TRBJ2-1,CASSQEGHNEQFF,TGCGCCAGCAGCCAAGAAGGGCACAATGAGCAGTTCTTC
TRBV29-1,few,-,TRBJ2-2,CSVARRQNTGELFF,TGCAGCGTTGCAAGGAGACAGAACACCGGGGAGCTGTTTTTT
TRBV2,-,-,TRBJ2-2,CASIHQGTGELFF,TGTGCCAGCATCCACCAGGGGACCGGGGAGCTGTTTTTT
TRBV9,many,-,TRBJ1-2,CASSVDTGPNYGYTF,TGTGCCAGCAGCGTAGATACCGGCCCCAACTATGGCTACACCTTC
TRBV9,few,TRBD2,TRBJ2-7,CASSATSGRTNEQYF,TGTGCCAGCAGCGCCACTAGCGGGAGAACTAACGAGCAGTACTTC
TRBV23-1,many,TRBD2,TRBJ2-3,CASSHPKLAGWGTDTQYF,TGCGCCAGCAGTCACCCTAAATTAGCGGGGTGGGGCACAGATACGCAGTATTTT
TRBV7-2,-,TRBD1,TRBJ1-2,CASSSTTGRNGYTF,TGTGCCAGCAGCTCCACGACAGGGAGGAACGGCTACACCTTC
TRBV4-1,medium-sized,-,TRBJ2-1,CASSQDQGGPYAEQFF,TGCGCCAGCAGCCAAGATCAAGGAGGACCCTATGCGGAGCAGTTCTTC
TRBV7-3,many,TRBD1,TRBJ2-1,CASSLGQGGNNEQFF,TGTGCCAGCAGCCTGGGACAGGGGGGAAACAATGAGCAGTTCTTC
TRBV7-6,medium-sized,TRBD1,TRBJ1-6,CASSPDRGNSPLHF,TGTGCCAGCAGCCCAGACAGGGGCAATTCACCCCTCCACTTT
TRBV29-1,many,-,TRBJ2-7,CSVGDNYEQYF,TGCAGCGTTGGAGACAACTACGAGCAGTACTTC
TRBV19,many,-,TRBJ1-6,CASSMRQAVSGSPLHF,TGTGCCAGTAGTATGAGACAGGCGGTATCGGGATCACCCCTCCACTTT
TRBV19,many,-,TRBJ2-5,CASSIRGRKYQETQYF,TGTGCCAGTAGTATAAGAGGACGAAAGTACCAAGAGACCCAGTACTTC
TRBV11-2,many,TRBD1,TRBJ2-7,CASSSPTGGCYEQYF,TGTGCCAGCAGTTCCCCGACAGGGGGCTGCTACGAGCAGTACTTC
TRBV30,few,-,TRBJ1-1,CAWSITSNTEAFF,TGTGCCTGGAGTATCACCTCAAACACTGAAGCTTTCTTT
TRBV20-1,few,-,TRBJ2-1,CSASDRLGRQQFF,TGCAGTGCTAGCGACAGGCTTGGCCGGCAGCAGTTCTTC
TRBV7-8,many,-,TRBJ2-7,CASSLTPHPYEQYF,TGTGCCAGCAGCCTGACCCCCCACCCCTACGAGCAGTACTTC
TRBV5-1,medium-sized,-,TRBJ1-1,CASSSDGQPNTEAFF,TGCGCCAGCAGCTCCGACGGACAGCCGAACACTGAAGCTTTCTTT
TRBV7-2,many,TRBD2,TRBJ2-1,CASSSRTSGQRYEQFF,TGTGCCAGCAGCTCGCGGACTAGCGGACAGAGGTATGAGCAGTTCTTC
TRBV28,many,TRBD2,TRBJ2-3,CASSLMQGLAGRPDTQYF,TGTGCCAGCAGTTTAATGCAGGGACTAGCGGGACGTCCAGATACGCAGTATTTT
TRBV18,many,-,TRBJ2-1,CASSPPRGTNNEQFF,TGTGCCAGCTCACCACCGAGGGGGACGAACAATGAGCAGTTCTTC
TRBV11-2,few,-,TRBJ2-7,CASSFGGNEQYF,TGTGCCAGCAGCTTTGGAGGGAACGAGCAGTACTTC
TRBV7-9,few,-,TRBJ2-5,CASSSRESRATQYF,TGTGCCAGCAGCTCGCGCGAGAGCAGGGCGACCCAGTACTTC
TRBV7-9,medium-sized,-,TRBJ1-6,CASSFADSPLHF,TGTGCCAGCAGCTTCGCGGATTCACCCCTCCACTTT
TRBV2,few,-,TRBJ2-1,CASSEYRITYNEQFF,TGTGCCAGCAGTGAATATAGGATAACCTACAATGAGCAGTTCTTC
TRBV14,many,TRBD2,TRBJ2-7,CASSQERQGGPHEQYF,TGTGCCAGCAGCCAAGAGAGGCAGGGAGGGCCACACGAGCAGTACTTC
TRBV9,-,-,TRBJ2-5,CASSVAPDWKETQYF,TGTGCCAGCAGCGTAGCACCAGACTGGAAAGAGACCCAGTACTTC
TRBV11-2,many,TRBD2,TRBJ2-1,CASSSLAGYSYNEQFF,TGTGCCAGCAGCTCCCTAGCGGGATACTCCTACAATGAGCAGTTCTTC
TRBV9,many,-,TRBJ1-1,CASSVATGSRAFF,TGTGCCAGCAGCGTAGCTACGGGCAGTCGAGCTTTCTTT
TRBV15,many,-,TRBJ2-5,CATSRGNTETQYF,TGTGCCACCAGCAGAGGGAACACCGAGACCCAGTACTTC
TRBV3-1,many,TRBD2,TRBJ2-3,CASSQFLPGLGKGTQYF,TGTGCCAGCAGCCAATTCTTACCGGGACTAGGAAAAGGTACGCAGTATTTT
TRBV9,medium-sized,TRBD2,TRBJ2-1,CASSATSGRSNEQFF,TGTGCCAGCAGCGCAACTAGCGGGAGATCTAATGAGCAGTTCTTC
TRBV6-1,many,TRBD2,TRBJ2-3,CASSDPIYSGGWSDTQYF,TGTGCCAGCAGTGATCCTATTTACAGCGGGGGGTGGTCAGATACGCAGTATTTT
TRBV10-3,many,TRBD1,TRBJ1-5,CAISRDRDQPQHF,TGTGCCATCAGCCGGGACAGGGATCAGCCCCAGCATTTT
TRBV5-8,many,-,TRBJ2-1,CASSPRDPINEQFF,TGTGCCAGCAGCCCCCGGGACCCCATTAATGAGCAGTTCTTC
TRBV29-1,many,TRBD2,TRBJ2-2,CSVKAGRDTGELFF,TGCAGCGTAAAGGCAGGGAGGGACACCGGGGAGCTGTTTTTT
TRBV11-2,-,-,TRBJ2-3,CASNTGVRGDTQYF,TGTGCCAGCAACACCGGGGTCCGGGGTGATACGCAGTATTTT
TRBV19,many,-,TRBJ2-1,CASSQAGSQYNEQFF,TGTGCCAGTAGTCAAGCAGGGTCTCAATACAATGAGCAGTTCTTC
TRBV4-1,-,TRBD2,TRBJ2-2,CASSQTFRTSGGTGELFF,TGCGCCAGCAGCCAGACCTTCCGGACTAGCGGGGGCACCGGGGAGCTGTTTTTT
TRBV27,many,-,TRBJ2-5,CASSPIAARSQETQYF,TGTGCCAGCAGTCCTATCGCCGCTAGGAGTCAAGAGACCCAGTACTTC
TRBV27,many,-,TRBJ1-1,CASSLSPTGNTEAFF,TGTGCCAGCAGTTTATCGCCCACAGGCAACACTGAAGCTTTCTTT
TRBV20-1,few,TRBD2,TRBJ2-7,CSASHSGGNEQYF,TGCAGTGCTAGCCATAGCGGGGGAAACGAGCAGTACTTC
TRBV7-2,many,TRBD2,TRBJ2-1,CASSTGGTSVIEQFF,TGTGCCAGCAGCACGGGGGGGACTAGCGTTATTGAGCAGTTCTTC
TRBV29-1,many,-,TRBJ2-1,CSVERVLYNEQFF,TGCAGCGTTGAGAGGGTGCTTTACAATGAGCAGTTCTTC
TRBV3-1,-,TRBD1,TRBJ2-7,CASSQKTGSYEQYF,TGTGCCAGCAGCCAGAAGACAGGGAGCTACGAGCAGTACTTC
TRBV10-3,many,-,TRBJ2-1,CAISEGTYNEQFF,TGTGCCATCAGTGAGGGGACCTACAATGAGCAGTTCTTC
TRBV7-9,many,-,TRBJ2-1,CASSLVRVHEQFF,TGTGCCAGCAGCCTCGTGAGGGTCCATGAGCAGTTCTTC
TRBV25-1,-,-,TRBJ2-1,CASRGTAEQFF,TGTGCCAGTCGGGGCACCGCTGAGCAGTTCTTC
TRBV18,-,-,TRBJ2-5,CASSPNAETQYF,TGTGCCAGCTCACCAAACGCGGAGACCCAGTACTTC